The 10 T cell receptor beta chains given below trace back to one sample, sequenced in a study of CD8 T cells in Susac syndrome (dated by TCRdb to between 2019 and 2020). Libraries came from the immunoSEQ multiplex PCR assay. RNA was extracted using the RNeasy kit, and roughly 0.5 to 1 ug of the RNA was reverse transcribed with random hexamers. Starting from the raw public reads, TCRdb applied fastp trimming at Q25, assembled clones with MiXCR and retained in-frame beta chains. Entries are consolidated by CDR3 protein sequence, retaining the most common genes and DNA. The sample table lists about 120,000 distinct CDR3 sequences, around 90% of them with a count of one. About 0.11% of the sample is taken by the ten largest. The sequenced sample consisted of CD8+ T cells from PBMCs. Receptor source: a human donor in good health.

This sequence joins TRBV2 and TRBJ2-5, with TRBD2 identical over 8 bases. This CDR3 has 14 residues. Germline CDR1 reads SNHLY; CDR2 reads FYNNEI. Trimming removed 2 bases from V and 5 bases from J; junction bases left unmatched: 4. The CDR3 protein is CASSETLAVETQYF. The DNA of the CDR3 is TGTGCCAGCAGTGAAACACTAGCGGTCGAGACCCAGTACTTC.

This clonotype occurred once. The rearrangement uses TRBV4-2 and TRBJ2-6; D gene ambiguous. This CDR3 is 12 amino acids long. Germline lookup yields CDR1 LGHNA and CDR2 YNFKEQ. V was clipped by 1 base and J by 5 bases, with 0 bases between them. CDR3 DNA sequence: TGTGCCAGCAGCCAAGGGGCCAACGTCCTGACTTTC. It translates to CASSQGANVLTF.

V gene TRBV5-1 combines with J gene TRBJ1-1, with 7 bases that match TRBD1. The J segment lost 1 base and the V segment lost 3 bases, leaving 9 bases of the junction unmatched. In germline, CDR1 is SGHRS, CDR2 YFSETQ. The CDR3 has 16 amino acids. The CDR3 nucleotides read TGCGCCAGCAGCTCGGGAAGGGGGCGAACGAACACTGAAGCTTTCTTT. This encodes CASSSGRGRTNTEAFF.

Regarding this clonotype: Here the CDR3 omits its conserved ending phenylalanine or tryptophan, so a read error is the likely source. V is TRBV5-6 and J is TRBJ1-2; D is undetermined. V lost 4 bases, J lost 0 bases, and 10 bases lay in between. CDR1 is SGHDT, CDR2 YYEEEE, per germline. This CDR3 spans 14 amino acids. In nucleotides, the CDR3 is TGTGCCAGCAGCCTGATTGCCGCTAACTATGGCTACACCGTC. Its translation: CASSLIAANYGYTV.

The rearrangement joins TRBV7-9 to TRBJ1-5; TRBD1 agrees at 10 bases. This CDR3 contains 15 residues. Losses at the gene ends were 5 bases for V and 3 bases for J; bases not matched to a gene: 4. Germline V lookup: CDR1 SEHNR, CDR2 FQNEAQ (reference sequence). The CDR3 here is CASSRGTGVNQPQHF. In DNA, the CDR3 is TGTGCCAGCAGCCGAGGGACAGGGGTCAATCAGCCCCAGCATTTT.

The chain has TRBV19 and TRBJ1-1, with a weak D call TRBD1 (6 bases). The CDR3 is 13 amino acids. Trimming took off 6 bases at V and 4 bases at J, with 12 bases between the two ends. CDR1 is LNHDA, CDR2 SQIVND, per germline (reference sequence). The CDR3 DNA sequence: TGTGCCAGTAGCCATACAGGGACCACTGAAGCTTTCTTT. Translated, it gives CASSHTGTTEAFF. Full variable domain (rest looked up from reference TRBV19 and TRBJ1-1): DGGITQSPKYLFRKEGQNVTLSCEQNLNHDAMYWYRQDPGQGLRLIYYSQIVNDFQKGDIAEGYSVSREKKESFPLTVTSAQKNPTAFYLCASSHTGTTEAFFGQGTRLTVV.

The rearrangement uses TRBV20-1 and TRBJ1-1; TRBD1 matches 8 bases. The CDR3 spans 15 residues. Germline V lookup: CDR1 DFQATT, CDR2 SNEGSKA (reference sequence). V lost 0 bases and J lost 1; bases outside the gene matches: 4. The CDR3 protein is CSARDGQGGNTEAFF. The CDR3 DNA reads TGCAGTGCTAGAGACGGACAGGGCGGGAACACTGAAGCTTTCTTT.

J is TRBJ2-7 and V is TRBV20-1; D may be TRBD1 or TRBD2 (5 bases each). The CDR3 spans 14 residues. Trimming removed 3 bases at V and 1 base at J, with 13 bases between. Germline V lookup: CDR1 DFQATT, CDR2 SNEGSKA (reference sequence). The CDR3 is CSASPGAASYEQYF. Written as DNA, the CDR3 is TGCAGTGCTAGCCCCGGGGCCGCGTCCTACGAGCAGTACTTC.

The rearrangement uses TRBV7-9 and TRBJ2-7; D is perhaps TRBD1 (6 bases). From germline, CDR1 is SEHNR and CDR2 FQNEAQ (reference sequence). The CDR3 sequence is 16 residues long. V was cut by 4 bases and J by 0 bases, with 16 bases left in between. This CDR3 is CASSYALDRYSYEQYF. CDR3 coding DNA: TGTGCCAGCAGCTACGCGCTAGACAGGTACTCCTACGAGCAGTACTTC.

The chain combines TRBV20-1 with TRBJ1-4, with 10 bases that match TRBD1. J lost 12 bases, V lost 8 bases, and 9 bases had no gene match. The CDR3 sequence is 12 residues long. The germline V gene encodes CDR1 DFQATT and CDR2 SNEGSKA (reference sequence). CDR3 nucleotides: TGCAGTCCGGGACAGGGGAGTGGGGAACTGTTTTTT. Its protein product is CSPGQGSGELFF.